These 22 T cell receptor beta chains were sequenced from one sample in a study of shared clonotypes between healthy human individuals. Here immunoSEQ multiplex PCR was the method, and the copy in TCRdb shows in-frame clones only, minus some. This sample has about 490,000 clones, with 79% found just once. The sample comprised PBMCs. The source of these receptors is a woman between 35 and 50 years old in good health. Some clones in this sample may be carry-over from other donors' samples.

The chain joins TRBV2 to TRBJ1-2; no clear D. The CDR3 length is 13 residues. The germline V gene has CDR1 SNHLY and CDR2 FYNNEI. The ends were cut back, 2 bases at V and 1 base at J, with 5 bases in the middle. The CDR3 DNA reads TGTGCCAGCAGTGAACTTTATAACTATGGCTACACCTTC. It codes for CASSELYNYGYTF.

This sequence joins TRBV9 and TRBJ2-1, with 14 bases lining up with TRBD2. This CDR3 contains 15 residues. Germline assignment: CDR1 SGDLS and CDR2 YYNGEE. V shed 6 bases and J 7 bases; nucleotides not matched to a gene: 6. The CDR3 nucleotides are TGTGCCAGCACCGGACTAGCGGGAGGTCGAAATGAGCAGTTCTTC. Protein: CASTGLAGGRNEQFF. Full variable domain (missing parts from reference TRBV9 and TRBJ2-1): DSGVTQTPKHLITATGQRVTLRCSPRSGDLSVYWYQQSLDQGLQFLIQYYNGEERAKGNILERFSAQQFPDLHSELNLSSLELGDSALYFCASTGLAGGRNEQFFGPGTRLTVL.

The rearrangement joins TRBV7-7 to TRBJ2-1; D ambiguous. V lost 1 base to trimming and J lost 10 bases, with 11 bases between them. Per the germline V gene, CDR1 is SSHAT and CDR2 is FNYEAQ (reference sequence). This CDR3 has 13 residues. The CDR3 nucleotides read TGTGCCAGCAGCTTAGATTGGGCCCGGGAGCAGTTCTTC. Protein: CASSLDWAREQFF.

The CDR3 protein is CASSLGEGGDTEAFF. Written as DNA, the CDR3 is TGTGCCAGCAGCTTAGGTGAGGGCGGGGACACTGAAGCTTTCTTT. The chain recombines TRBV7-9 with TRBJ1-1; D call uncertain. Trimming removed 1 base at V and 3 bases at J, with 12 bases between. The length of the CDR3 is 15 residues. CDR1 SEHNR and CDR2 FQNEAQ come from the germline V gene (reference sequence).

The chain is built from TRBV7-9 and TRBJ1-5, with 9 positions matching TRBD1. V trimming: 5 bases; J trimming: 5 bases; junction bases outside the gene matches: 7. Looked up from germline, CDR1 is SEHNR and CDR2 is FQNEAQ (reference sequence). This CDR3 comprises 15 residues. The CDR3 DNA reads as TGTGCCAGCAGCGCCGGGACAGGGTTTTATCAGCCCCAGCATTTT. Translation: CASSAGTGFYQPQHF.

A few counts support this clone. The chain combines TRBV30 with TRBJ2-7, with D perhaps matching TRBD2 (5 bases). Germline-derived CDR1 and CDR2 are GTSNPN and SVGIG (reference sequence). The CDR3 has 17 residues. V was clipped by 4 bases and J by 0 bases, with 22 bases between them. The CDR3 sequence: CAWTGKGGTSRSYEQYF. Here the CDR3 DNA reads TGTGCCTGGACGGGAAAGGGCGGCACGAGTCGCTCCTACGAGCAGTACTTC.

CDR3 loop: CASSQDWGQGRYEQYF. The CDR3 DNA sequence: TGCGCCAGCAGCCAAGATTGGGGACAGGGACGCTACGAGCAGTACTTC. The chain recombines TRBV4-3 with TRBJ2-7; 9 positions match TRBD1. Trimming took 0 bases from V and 3 from J; bases not matched to a gene: 6. CDR3 length: 16 residues. Germline V lookup: CDR1 LGHNA, CDR2 YSLEER.

This clone has more than one count but fewer than ten. V is TRBV2 and J is TRBJ1-5; D is undetermined. Trimming pared 6 bases from V and 4 bases from J, leaving 7 bases between. Looked up from germline, CDR1 is SNHLY and CDR2 is FYNNEI. This CDR3 region has 12 residues. The chain's CDR3 is CASSANNQPQHF. The CDR3, as DNA: TGTGCCAGCAGCGCCAATAATCAGCCCCAGCATTTT.

The chain joins TRBV10-2 to TRBJ1-4; 8 positions match TRBD1. The CDR3 has 13 amino acids. J gave up 7 bases and V 4 bases, and 2 bases lay outside the gene matches. Germline loops: CDR1 WSHSY, CDR2 SAAADI. The CDR3 DNA reads as TGCGCCAGCAGTGCCAGGGGGCGTGAAAAACTGTTTTTT. Encoded protein: CASSARGREKLFF.

This clone has only a few counts. The chain links TRBV28 to TRBJ1-5, with TRBD1 matching 9 bases. This CDR3 comprises 16 residues. CDR1 and CDR2 (germline): MDHEN, SYDVKM. J was trimmed by 2 bases and V by 6 bases; bases with no gene match: 8. Here the CDR3 reads CASSPTGGRRNQPQHF. The CDR3 DNA follows: TGTGCCAGCAGCCCTACAGGGGGCCGGCGCAATCAGCCCCAGCATTTT.

The chain carries TRBV20-1 and TRBJ1-1; D not certain. The CDR3 has 10 residues. The V end was cut by 7 bases, the J end by 0 bases, with 3 bases between. CDR1 DFQATT and CDR2 SNEGSKA come from the germline V gene (reference sequence). CDR3 protein: CSDVNTEAFF. The CDR3 coding sequence is TGCAGTGATGTGAACACTGAAGCTTTCTTT.

The rearrangement links TRBV30 to TRBJ2-4, with D maybe TRBD1 (6 bases). V was shortened by 3 bases and J by 0 bases, with 9 bases between the two germline ends. The CDR3 sequence is 14 residues long. From germline, CDR1 is GTSNPN and CDR2 SVGIG (reference sequence). The DNA of the CDR3 is TGTGCCTGGAGGGACAGCTTAGCCAAAAACATTCAGTACTTC. Translation: CAWRDSLAKNIQYF.

This rearrangement joins TRBV6-1 to TRBJ2-3; weak D call: TRBD2 (6 bases). V lost 3 bases and J 3 bases, leaving 13 bases between the germline ends. CDR1 and CDR2 from the germline V gene are MNHNS and SASEGT. The CDR3 has 15 amino acids. The CDR3 sequence: CASSEGRLETDTQYF. The CDR3, as DNA: TGTGCCAGCAGTGAGGGGAGGTTAGAGACAGATACGCAGTATTTT.

The chain recombines TRBV7-2 with TRBJ2-7; a possible D gene is TRBD2 (6 bases). The CDR3 loop spans 16 amino acids. Looked up from germline, CDR1 is SGHTA and CDR2 is FQGNSA. The V gene lost 1 base and the J gene lost 4 bases, with 17 bases spanning the gap. The CDR3 reads CASSLGRGISRYEQYF. The CDR3 DNA sequence: TGTGCCAGCAGCTTAGGGAGGGGAATATCCCGGTACGAGCAGTACTTC.

The CDR3 coding sequence is TGTGCCAGCTCACCACGGGGACACATCTCTGGGGCCAACGTCCTGACTTTC. It yields the protein CASSPRGHISGANVLTF. The rearrangement uses TRBV18 and TRBJ2-6; possible D gene TRBD1, 6 bases. The CDR3 runs to 17 residues. The ends were cut back, 1 base at V and 0 bases at J, with 10 bases in the middle. The germline V gene has CDR1 KGHSH and CDR2 LQKENI.

The V call is TRBV6-5, the J call TRBJ2-7; 10 nucleotides line up with TRBD2. J was trimmed by 7 bases and V by 2 bases; bases with no gene match: 8. CDR1 is MNHEY, CDR2 SVGAGI, per germline. CDR3 size: 15 residues. The CDR3 nucleotides read TGTGCCAGCAGTTACGCGCTAGCGGGAGCCCGGGAGCAGTACTTC. Its translation: CASSYALAGAREQYF.

The chain recombines TRBV19 with TRBJ2-7, with TRBD1 matching over 10 bases. Germline V gives CDR1 LNHDA, CDR2 SQIVND (reference sequence). The V segment lost 6 bases and the J segment 7 bases; nucleotides outside the gene matches: 9. The CDR3 is made up of 14 amino acids. The CDR3 protein is CASRSGTGEEEQYF. The CDR3 coding sequence is TGTGCCAGTAGATCCGGGACAGGGGAAGAGGAGCAGTACTTC.

The rearrangement links TRBV4-1 to TRBJ2-5; 15 bases line up with TRBD2. This CDR3 comprises 18 residues. Germline V gene sequence: CDR1 MGHRA, CDR2 YSYEKL. With V trimmed by 1 base and J by 2 bases, 5 bases remained unmatched. CDR3 DNA: TGCGCCAGCAGCCAAGCCCCCGGGACTAGCGGGGGGCAAGAGACCCAGTACTTC. This gives the protein CASSQAPGTSGGQETQYF.

The chain has TRBV18 and TRBJ2-7; 9 bases are shared with TRBD1. The CDR3 is 14 residues long. Unmatched junction bases numbered 4, after V lost 1 base and J lost 6 bases. CDR1 and CDR2 from the germline V gene are KGHSH and LQKENI. DNA of the CDR3: TGTGCCAGCTCACCACGGACAGGGGACGGCGAGCAGTACTTC. It yields the protein CASSPRTGDGEQYF. Filled out from reference TRBV18 and TRBJ2-7, the complete variable domain reads NAGVMQNPRHLVRRRGQEARLRCSPMKGHSHVYWYRQLPEEGLKFMVYLQKENIIDESGMPKERFSAEFPKEGPSILRIQQVVRGDSAAYFCASSPRTGDGEQYFGPGTRLTVT.

This sequence joins TRBV29-1 and TRBJ2-3; 11 bases agree with TRBD2. Germline values: CDR1 SQVTM, CDR2 ANQGSEA. J was trimmed by 1 base and V by 4 bases; bases with no gene match: 1. The CDR3 has 14 amino acids. The CDR3 DNA sequence: TGCAGCGTTGCACTAGCGGGAGGCACAGATACGCAGTATTTT. Translated: CSVALAGGTDTQYF.

V usage is TRBV18 and J usage is TRBJ2-3; D remains ambiguous. The CDR3 sequence is 16 residues long. V shed 3 bases and J shed 0 bases, with 13 bases lying between them. In germline, CDR1 is KGHSH, CDR2 LQKENI. The CDR3 DNA reads TGTGCCAGCTCACCGAGTCCACGATCTAGCACAGATACGCAGTATTTT. Its protein is CASSPSPRSSTDTQYF.

This rearrangement joins TRBV30 to TRBJ2-1; tentative D call: TRBD2 (6 bases). Per the germline V gene, CDR1 is GTSNPN and CDR2 is SVGIG (reference sequence). CDR3 length equals 11 residues. V lost 0 bases and J 13 bases, leaving 10 bases between the germline ends. CDR3 bases: TGTGCCTGGAGTGTAGAACTAGCTCAGTTCTTC. Protein: CAWSVELAQFF. The complete variable domain, with remaining parts taken from reference TRBV30 and TRBJ2-1, reads SQTIHQWPATLVQPVGSPLSLECTVEGTSNPNLYWYRQAAGRGLQLLFYSVGIGQISSEVPQNLSASRPQDRQFILSSKKLLLSDSGFYLCAWSVELAQFFGPGTRLTVL.